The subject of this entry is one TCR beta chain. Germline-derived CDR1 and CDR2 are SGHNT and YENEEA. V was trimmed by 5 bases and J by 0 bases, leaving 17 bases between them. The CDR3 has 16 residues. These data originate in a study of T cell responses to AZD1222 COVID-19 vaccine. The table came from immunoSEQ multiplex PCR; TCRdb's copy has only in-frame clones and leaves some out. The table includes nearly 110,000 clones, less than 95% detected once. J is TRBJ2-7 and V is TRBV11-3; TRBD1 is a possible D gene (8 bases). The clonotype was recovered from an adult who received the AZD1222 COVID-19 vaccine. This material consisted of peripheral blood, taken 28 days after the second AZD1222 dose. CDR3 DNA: TGTGCCAGCAGCCTAGGGGGGGGACAGGACTCCTACGAGCAGTACTTC. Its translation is CASSLGGGQDSYEQYF.